This T cell receptor (beta chain) was captured by sequencing in a study of blood T cell repertoires in COVID-19. The repertoire was sequenced with immunoSEQ multiplex PCR; TCRdb's copy has only in-frame clones and lacks some. Among about 160,000 clones listed, approximately 82% were seen once. Donors in Cohort 3 counted as recovered after two negative PCRs, clearance, or symptom resolution. The V end was cut by 10 bases, the J end by 4 bases, with 16 bases between. Germline CDR1 and CDR2: LNHDA and SQIVND (reference sequence). The length of the CDR3 is 13 residues. Sequenced sample: PBMCs or T cells enriched from blood (not recorded which). This chain joins TRBV19 and TRBJ1-1, with D maybe TRBD1 (5 bases). The sequence derives from a man aged 55 to 70 who had recovered from COVID-19. This chain's CDR3 is CATIGGVATEAFF. The CDR3 coding sequence is TGTGCCACCATTGGGGGGGTCGCCACTGAAGCTTTCTTT. Full variable domain (remainder filled in from reference TRBV19 and TRBJ1-1): DGGITQSPKYLFRKEGQNVTLSCEQNLNHDAMYWYRQDPGQGLRLIYYSQIVNDFQKGDIAEGYSVSREKKESFPLTVTSAQKNPTAFYLCATIGGVATEAFFGQGTRLTVV.